What follows are 11 T cell receptor beta chains derived from one specimen sequenced in a study of Ad26.COV2.S vaccination and SARS-CoV-2 variants. The assay was immunoSEQ multiplex PCR, and TCRdb's table has in-frame clones only and misses some. This sample has around 400,000 clones, with around 90% found just once. The treatment is: around 19 received Ad26.COV2.S at low or high dose, single or two shots; roughly five received placebo; per-sample allocation not given. Day 63 after the first vaccine or placebo injection was the time point for sampling. Here the sequenced sample was peripheral blood, taken in a trial of Ad26.COV2.S vaccine versus placebo. These receptors originate from a person between 18 and 65 years old who received the Ad26.COV2.S COVID-19 vaccine or a placebo.

The gene calls are TRBV4-1 and TRBJ2-7; weak D call: TRBD2 (7 bases). The CDR3 consists of 15 residues. The V and J ends lost 3 bases and 5 bases respectively, with 17 bases between them. The germline V gene has CDR1 MGHRA and CDR2 YSYEKL. The CDR3 DNA is TGCGCCAGCAGCCACCCACAGGGAGGGTCGCACGAGCAGTACTTC. It yields the protein CASSHPQGGSHEQYF.

This rearrangement joins TRBV6-6 to TRBJ2-7, with D tentatively TRBD2 (5 bases). The CDR3 extends over 14 amino acids. V was trimmed by 5 bases and J by 2 bases, leaving 13 bases between them. Germline V gene lookup returns CDR1 MNHNY and CDR2 SVGAGI (reference sequence). CDR3 DNA sequence: TGTGCCAGCAGTCCCAGGACTCCGACCTACGAGCAGTACTTC. Amino acid sequence: CASSPRTPTYEQYF.

The chain has TRBV5-6 and TRBJ1-2; D remains ambiguous. Germline CDR1 reads SGHDT; CDR2 reads YYEEEE. CDR3 length: 14 residues. V lost 5 bases and J lost 8, with 19 bases in between. The CDR3 sequence: CASSWTALSKGYTF. The CDR3 nucleotides are TGTGCCAGCAGTTGGACCGCCCTGTCTAAGGGCTACACCTTC.

CDR3 nucleotides: TGTGCCAGCAGCCCATTTGACAGCATCAACACCGGGGAGCTGTTTTTT. As protein: CASSPFDSINTGELFF. The chain is built from TRBV7-9 and TRBJ2-2; a possible D gene is TRBD1 (5 bases). The germline gives CDR1 SEHNR, CDR2 FQNEAQ (reference sequence). V was shortened by 5 bases and J by 2 bases, with 15 bases between the two germline ends. This CDR3 comprises 16 residues. The full variable domain, completed using reference TRBV7-9 and TRBJ2-2, is DTGVSQNPRHKITKRGQNVTFRCDPISEHNRLYWYRQTLGQGPEFLTYFQNEAQLEKSRLLSDRFSAERPKGSFSTLEIQRTEQGDSAMYLCASSPFDSINTGELFFGEGSRLTVL.

The chain joins TRBV15 to TRBJ1-4; the D is unclear. CDR1 and CDR2 (germline): LNHNV, YYDKDF (reference sequence). The V and J ends lost 2 bases and 4 bases respectively, with 5 bases between them. The CDR3 consists of 13 residues. CDR3 protein: CATSRQNNEKLFF. Written as DNA, the CDR3 is TGTGCCACCAGCAGACAGAATAATGAAAAACTGTTTTTT.

The chain carries TRBV6-2 or TRBV6-3 and TRBJ1-1, with D possibly matching TRBD1 (5 bases). The CDR3 has 12 residues. Trimming removed 6 bases from V and 5 bases from J, with 10 bases in between. Germline CDR1 is MNHEY and CDR2 is SVGEGT. For the CDR3, the DNA is TGTGCCAGCAGCTTCCAGGGAACTGAAGCTTTCTTT. This sequence encodes CASSFQGTEAFF.

The rearrangement uses TRBV7-9 and TRBJ2-7; 8 bases are a match to TRBD2. Trimming took 5 bases from V and 2 from J; bases not matched to a gene: 8. The length of the CDR3 is 15 residues. Germline CDR1 and CDR2: SEHNR and FQNEAQ (reference sequence). In nucleotides, the CDR3 is TGTGCCAGCAGCCCTAGCCCGGGACTAGCCTACGAGCAGTACTTC. Translating it yields CASSPSPGLAYEQYF.

This sequence joins TRBV7-9 and TRBJ1-2; 7 nucleotides line up with TRBD1. CDR3 length equals 14 residues. Trimming at V came to 1 base and at J to 4 bases, leaving 3 bases not matched to a gene. The germline CDR1 and CDR2 sequences are SEHNR and FQNEAQ (reference sequence). The CDR3: CASSLGTGLYGYTF. The CDR3 DNA sequence: TGTGCCAGCAGCTTAGGGACAGGACTCTATGGCTACACCTTC.

The count of this clone is one. V gene TRBV27 combines with J gene TRBJ2-7, with 7 bases lining up with TRBD1. Germline values: CDR1 MNHEY, CDR2 SMNVEV (reference sequence). The V segment lost 5 bases and the J segment 2 bases; nucleotides outside the gene matches: 3. The CDR3 covers 13 residues. Here the CDR3 DNA reads TGTGCCAGCAGTCGGACAGGAGCCTACGAGCAGTACTTC. Protein sequence: CASSRTGAYEQYF.

The V call is TRBV6-5, the J call TRBJ1-6; D is undetermined. Between the trimmed V and J ends, which lost 6 bases and 7 bases, there was a span of 10 bases. CDR1 and CDR2 from the germline V gene are MNHEY and SVGAGI. The CDR3 extends over 13 amino acids. The CDR3, as DNA: TGTGCCAGCAGGCGAGTAAGAAATTCACCCCTCCACTTT. Amino acids: CASRRVRNSPLHF.

V gene TRBV4-1 combines with J gene TRBJ2-1; 13 bases match TRBD2. With V trimmed by 0 bases and J by 2 bases, 7 bases remained unmatched. Germline V lookup: CDR1 MGHRA, CDR2 YSYEKL. CDR3 length equals 19 residues. The CDR3 protein is CASSQEGTSGKIAYNEQFF. As DNA, the CDR3 is TGCGCCAGCAGCCAAGAAGGGACTAGCGGGAAGATCGCCTACAATGAGCAGTTCTTC.